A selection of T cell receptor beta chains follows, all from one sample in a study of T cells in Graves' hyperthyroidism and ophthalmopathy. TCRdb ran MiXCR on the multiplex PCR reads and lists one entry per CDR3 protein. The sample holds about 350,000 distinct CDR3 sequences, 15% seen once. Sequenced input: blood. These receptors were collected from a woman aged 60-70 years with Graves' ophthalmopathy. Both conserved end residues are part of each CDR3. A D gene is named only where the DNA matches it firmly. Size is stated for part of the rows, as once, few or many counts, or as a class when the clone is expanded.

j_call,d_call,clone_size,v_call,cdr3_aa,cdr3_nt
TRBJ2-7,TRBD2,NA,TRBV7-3,CDVSGGLEQYF,TGTGATGTTAGCGGGGGGCTCGAGCAGTACTTC
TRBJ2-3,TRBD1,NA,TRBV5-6,CASSGGGRGLQYF,TGTGCCAGCAGCGGGGGCGGCAGGGGGCTGCAGTATTTT
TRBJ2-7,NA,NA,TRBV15,CATSRLNSGRSYEQYF,TGTGCCACCAGCAGGTTAAATAGCGGCAGATCCTACGAGCAGTACTTC
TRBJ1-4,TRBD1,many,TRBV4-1,CASTRGTTNEKLFF,TGCGCCAGCACCAGGGGGACAACTAATGAAAAACTGTTTTTT
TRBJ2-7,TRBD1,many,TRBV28,CASMDHRGATLSYEQYF,TGTGCCAGCATGGATCACAGGGGCGCAACCCTATCCTACGAGCAGTACTTC
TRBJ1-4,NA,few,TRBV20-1,CSARGGDEKLFF,TGCAGCGCGCGGGGGGGGGATGAAAAACTGTTTTTT
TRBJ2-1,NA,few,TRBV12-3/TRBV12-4,CASTKLAKEQFF,TGTGCCAGCACCAAACTAGCAAAGGAGCAGTTCTTC
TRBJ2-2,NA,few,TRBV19,CASSIYSTATGELFF,TGTGCCAGTAGTATATACTCGACAGCCACCGGGGAGCTGTTTTTT
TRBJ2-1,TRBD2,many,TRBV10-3,CAILPDGGGRRNEQFF,TGTGCCATCCTGCCCGACGGGGGAGGGCGACGCAATGAGCAGTTCTTC
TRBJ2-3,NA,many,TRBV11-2,CASSTTSGGRFPDTQYF,TGTGCCAGCAGCACCACGTCTGGGGGCAGATTCCCAGATACGCAGTATTTT
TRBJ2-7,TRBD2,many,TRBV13,CASSPEGPASGGHEQYF,TGTGCCAGCAGCCCGGAGGGCCCCGCTAGCGGGGGCCACGAGCAGTACTTC
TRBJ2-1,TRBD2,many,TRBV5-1,CASSLEGLAGRPYNEQFF,TGCGCCAGCAGCTTGGAGGGACTAGCGGGACGGCCCTACAATGAGCAGTTCTTC
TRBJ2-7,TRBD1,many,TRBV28,CASSSSGTGFREQYF,TGTGCCAGCAGTTCATCCGGGACAGGATTTCGCGAGCAGTACTTC
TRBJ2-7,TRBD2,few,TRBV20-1,CSATSGVGVGTYEQYF,TGCAGTGCTACCAGCGGGGTCGGGGTAGGGACCTACGAGCAGTACTTC
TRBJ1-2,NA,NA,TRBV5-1,CASSFEGKDYGYTF,TGCGCCAGCAGCTTTGAGGGAAAGGACTATGGCTACACCTTC